The 27 T cell receptor beta chains reported below all come from one sample, sequenced in a study of graft-versus-host responses after intestinal transplantation. Which antigens these TCRs recognize remains unknown. Clones were read by immunoSEQ multiplex PCR, and TCRdb kept only the in-frame ones, dropping some. The sample records 80,000 to 100,000 clones, almost 90% being singletons. Source: unstimulated CD4+ T cells sorted from spleen or lymph node cells, taken before intestinal transplant. Source of these receptors: a human donor who received an intestinal transplant.

The V gene is TRBV6-6, the J gene TRBJ1-1, with D possibly matching TRBD1 (6 bases). Trimming pared 2 bases from V and 1 base from J, leaving 14 bases between. The CDR3 loop spans 16 amino acids. CDR1 and CDR2 from the germline V gene are MNHNY and SVGAGI (reference sequence). CDR3 sequence reads: CASSYRSGQQNTEAFF. Written as DNA, the CDR3 is TGTGCCAGCAGTTACAGATCGGGACAACAGAACACTGAAGCTTTCTTT.

The chain has TRBV21-1 and TRBJ2-7; TRBD2 reflects the table's D call only, with no check against the DNA. TRBV21-1 is marked as a pseudogene. This CDR3 region has 16 residues. The CDR3 DNA reads TGTGCCAGCAGCAAAAAGGGGGGGACACAAGCCTACGAGCAGTACTTC. This gives the protein CASSKKGGTQAYEQYF.

The table lists this clone with a count of one. This sequence joins TRBV25-1 and TRBJ1-1; D gene uncertain. Per the germline V gene, CDR1 is MGHDK and CDR2 is SYGVNS. The CDR3 loop spans 13 amino acids. V lost 8 bases and J 7 bases, leaving 17 bases between the germline ends. The DNA of the CDR3 is TGTGCCAGCGGCCTAACGGGGAATGGTGAAGCTTTCTTT. Translation gives CASGLTGNGEAFF.

This chain connects TRBV6-5 to TRBJ1-4; D perhaps matches TRBD1 (5 bases). CDR1 is MNHEY and CDR2 is SVGAGI in the germline V gene. The CDR3 contains 14 residues. V was trimmed by 6 bases and J by 8 bases, leaving 16 bases between them. The CDR3 bases are TGTGCCAGCAGACCCGGTGGGGGAGGGGAAAAACTGTTTTTT. Amino acids: CASRPGGGGEKLFF.

In regard to this clone: One end of the junction fails to match germline, which may point to a read error. The chain uses TRBV7-7 and TRBJ2-3; 7 bases line up with TRBD1. There are 14 residues in the CDR3. Germline V gives CDR1 SSHAT, CDR2 FNYEAQ (reference sequence). The CDR3: CASSLGGGGDTQYF. CDR3 sequence (DNA): TGTGCTAGCAGCTTAGGGGGCGGTGGAGATACGCAGTATTTT.

This sequence joins TRBV6-5 and TRBJ1-1; D call uncertain. CDR1 and CDR2 (germline): MNHEY, SVGAGI. CDR3 length: 14 residues. The V end was cut by 2 bases, the J end by 1 base, with 8 bases between. The CDR3 spells CASSYIAGNTEAFF. Here the CDR3 DNA reads TGTGCCAGCAGTTACATCGCCGGGAACACTGAAGCTTTCTTT.

This sequence joins TRBV6-4 and TRBJ2-1; D uncertain. CDR1 MRHNA and CDR2 SNTAGT come from the germline V gene. This CDR3 is 13 amino acids long. The V gene lost 4 bases and the J gene lost 8 bases, with 12 bases spanning the gap. CDR3 sequence: CASSAEGSHEQFF. In nucleotides, the CDR3 is TGTGCCAGCAGTGCCGAAGGTAGCCATGAGCAGTTCTTC.

The J gene is TRBJ2-7, the V gene TRBV12-5; D might be TRBD1 (6 bases). V shed 4 bases and J shed 2 bases, with 15 bases lying between them. Looked up from germline, CDR1 is LGHNT and CDR2 is FRNRAP. The CDR3 runs 15 residues. DNA of the CDR3: TGTGCTAGTGGTTCCCTACAGGGCCGGGCCTACGAGCAGTACTTC. Its protein is CASGSLQGRAYEQYF.

The chain joins TRBV9 to TRBJ2-7; TRBD1 agrees at 7 bases. CDR1 and CDR2 from the germline V gene are SGDLS and YYNGEE. Trimming removed 2 bases from V and 3 bases from J; junction bases left unmatched: 2. The CDR3 covers 13 residues. The CDR3 sequence: CASSVRQGYEQYF. The CDR3 DNA sequence: TGTGCCAGCAGCGTTCGACAGGGCTACGAGCAGTACTTC.

The chain employs TRBV11-2 and TRBJ1-1, with D tentatively TRBD1 (5 bases). Germline V lookup: CDR1 SGHAT, CDR2 FQNNGV. Trimming took 5 bases from V and 6 from J, leaving 13 bases between them. The CDR3 is made up of 13 amino acids. CDR3 sequence reads: CASSPPEGAEAFF. Written as DNA, the CDR3 is TGTGCCAGCAGCCCCCCCGAAGGGGCTGAAGCTTTCTTT.

CDR3 region: CASSLRQGNTEAFF. As DNA, the CDR3 is TGTGCCAGCAGCCTACGACAGGGGAACACTGAAGCTTTCTTT. This rearrangement joins TRBV7-3 to TRBJ1-1, with 7 bases matching TRBD1. V lost 5 bases to trimming and J lost 1 base; unmatched junction nucleotides: 4. Germline V CDR1 and CDR2: SGHTA, FQGTGA. The CDR3 covers 14 residues. The full variable domain, with the rest looked up from reference TRBV7-3 and TRBJ1-1, is GAGVSQTPSNKVTEKGKYVELRCDPISGHTALYWYRQSLGQGPEFLIYFQGTGAADDSGLPNDRFFAVRPEGSVSTLKIQRTERGDSAVYLCASSLRQGNTEAFFGQGTRLTVV.

This chain joins TRBV30 and TRBJ1-2, with 8 bases that match TRBD1. The CDR3 has 12 amino acids. CDR1 and CDR2 from the germline V gene are GTSNPN and SVGIG (reference sequence). V was clipped by 7 bases and J by 7 bases; unmatched bases: 8. CDR3 loop: CALSSGGLGYTF. DNA of the CDR3: TGTGCCTTATCCTCAGGGGGCCTTGGCTACACCTTC.

The rearrangement joins TRBV6-5 to TRBJ1-1, with D possibly TRBD1 on 5 matching bases. Germline CDR1 MNHEY, CDR2 SVGAGI. The V gene lost 3 bases and the J gene lost 1 base, with 12 bases spanning the gap. This CDR3 has 15 amino acids. This chain's CDR3 is CASSYFRGGNTEAFF. In DNA, the CDR3 is TGTGCCAGCAGTTATTTTAGGGGAGGGAACACTGAAGCTTTCTTT.

This chain joins TRBV2 and TRBJ2-5, with D possibly matching TRBD1 (6 bases). This CDR3 has 14 amino acids. Germline V CDR1 and CDR2: SNHLY, FYNNEI. Trimming removed 5 bases from V and 1 base from J, with 11 bases in between. The DNA of the CDR3 is TGTGCCAGCAGTTACGGGACACTCCAAGAGACCCAGTACTTC. Translated, it gives CASSYGTLQETQYF.

This clone was detected a few times. The chain couples TRBV13 to TRBJ1-1; D not resolved. Between the trimmed V and J ends, which lost 3 bases and 1 base, there was a span of 6 bases. Germline values: CDR1 PRHDT, CDR2 FYEKMQ (reference sequence). There are 13 residues in the CDR3. CDR3 protein: CASSFGRNTEAFF. The DNA of the CDR3 is TGTGCCAGCAGCTTCGGGAGGAACACTGAAGCTTTCTTT.

This clone showed up just once. The gene calls are TRBV10-3 and TRBJ2-4, with 9 bases aligning to TRBD1. Germline V gene data show CDR1 as ENHRY and CDR2 as SYGVKD. The CDR3 has 13 residues. Losses at the gene ends were 10 bases for V and 1 base for J; bases not matched to a gene: 2. CDR3: CASTGGAKNIQYF. CDR3 nucleotide sequence: TGTGCCAGTACAGGGGGCGCCAAAAACATTCAGTACTTC.

The J gene is TRBJ1-1, the V gene TRBV9; tentative D call: TRBD1 (5 bases). The germline V gene has CDR1 SGDLS and CDR2 YYNGEE. Trimming took 4 bases from V and 2 from J, leaving 12 bases between them. The length of the CDR3 is 14 residues. As DNA, the CDR3 is TGTGCCAGCAGCCCTGGGGCGCAAAACACTGAAGCTTTCTTT. Amino acid sequence: CASSPGAQNTEAFF.

The CDR3 nucleotides are TGCGCCACCGCACAGGGACCTAATGAAAAACTGTTTTTT. Translating gives CATAQGPNEKLFF. The J gene is TRBJ1-4, the V gene TRBV5-1; D perhaps matches TRBD1 (6 bases). The CDR3 runs 13 residues. Germline values: CDR1 SGHRS, CDR2 YFSETQ. V lost 9 bases, J lost 3 bases, and 12 bases lay in between.

The chain's CDR3 is CASSTRTGEVKTYEQYF. Here the CDR3 DNA reads TGCGCCAGCAGCACACGGACAGGGGAGGTTAAGACCTACGAGCAGTACTTC. The chain has TRBV4-1 and TRBJ2-7; the match to TRBD1 covers 9 bases. The ends lost 5 bases at V and 2 bases at J; junction bases unmatched: 13. Germline V CDR1 and CDR2: MGHRA, YSYEKL. The CDR3 runs to 17 residues.

This clone has just a few counts. The chain has TRBV29-1 and TRBJ1-4; D may be TRBD1 (5 bases). Trimming stripped 7 bases from V and 7 bases from J, with 10 bases between. The length of the CDR3 is 11 residues. In germline, CDR1 is SQVTM, CDR2 ANQGSEA. Here the CDR3 DNA reads TGCAGCGCAAGGGGAGGTGAAAAACTGTTTTTT. It is translated as CSARGGEKLFF. Full variable domain (remainder filled in from reference TRBV29-1 and TRBJ1-4): SAVISQKPSRDICQRGTSLTIQCQVDSQVTMMFWYRQQPGQSLTLIATANQGSEATYESGFVIDKFPISRPNLTFSTLTVSNMSPEDSSIYLCSARGGEKLFFGSGTQLSVL.

The chain couples TRBV5-1 to TRBJ1-2, with D possibly TRBD1 on 6 matching bases. V lost 2 bases and J 0 bases, leaving 11 bases between the germline ends. CDR3 length: 15 amino acids. Germline V gives CDR1 SGHRS, CDR2 YFSETQ. As DNA, the CDR3 is TGCGCCAGCAGCTTTGACAGGACCTCTAACTATGGCTACACCTTC. Its protein is CASSFDRTSNYGYTF.

The rearrangement links TRBV28 to TRBJ1-1, with D possibly being TRBD1 (5 bases). V was pared by 10 bases and J by 3 bases, with 18 bases between. From germline, CDR1 is MDHEN and CDR2 SYDVKM. The CDR3 has 14 residues. The CDR3: CATQGWWNHTEAFF. For the CDR3, the DNA is TGTGCCACGCAGGGTTGGTGGAACCACACTGAAGCTTTCTTT.

V and J are TRBV5-4 and TRBJ2-1; TRBD2 agrees at 9 bases. The V segment lost 6 bases and the J segment 5 bases; nucleotides outside the gene matches: 6. CDR3 size: 14 residues. Looked up from germline, CDR1 is SGHNT and CDR2 is YYREEE (reference sequence). The CDR3 loop reads CASMKTSGNNEQFF. The CDR3 coding sequence is TGTGCCAGCATGAAGACTAGCGGCAACAATGAGCAGTTCTTC.

The J gene is TRBJ2-5, the V gene TRBV4-1; 7 nucleotides match TRBD2. Germline loops: CDR1 MGHRA, CDR2 YSYEKL. This CDR3 has 15 amino acids. With 1 base clipped from V and 5 bases from J, the junction kept 7 bases outside the gene matches. In nucleotides, the CDR3 is TGCGCCAGCAGCCAAGGGGGAGGGGAGTTGGAGACCCAGTACTTC. Translated, it gives CASSQGGGELETQYF.

The gene calls are TRBV27 and TRBJ1-4; 12 positions match TRBD1. In germline, CDR1 is MNHEY, CDR2 SMNVEV (reference sequence). The CDR3 has 17 amino acids. J was trimmed by 1 base and V by 5 bases; bases with no gene match: 5. The CDR3 spells CASSPRDRGRTNEKLFF. The CDR3 nucleotides are TGTGCCAGCAGTCCCCGGGACAGGGGGCGAACTAATGAAAAACTGTTTTTT.

This clone was detected only once. The chain carries TRBV6-1 and TRBJ1-2; no firm D call. The length of the CDR3 is 14 residues. V was trimmed by 1 base and J by 7 bases, leaving 13 bases between them. Germline V gives CDR1 MNHNS, CDR2 SASEGT. CDR3 sequence (DNA): TGTGCCAGCAGTGAAGTTGTCAGGATGGCTGGCTACACCTTC. Translating gives CASSEVVRMAGYTF.

The chain uses TRBV23-1 and TRBJ1-3, with unresolved D. TRBV23-1 is annotated as an ORF whose role is uncertain. CDR3 length equals 16 residues. Trimming pared 0 bases from V and 0 bases from J, leaving 9 bases between. CDR3 sequence (DNA): TGCGCCAGCAGTCAATCCTTCCTGAGCTCTGGAAACACCATATATTTT. Translation: CASSQSFLSSGNTIYF.